This T cell receptor (beta chain) was obtained from a study of shared clonotypes between healthy human individuals. Study in general: There were three CD4 naive, three CD4 memory, two CD8 naive and one CD8 memory plates per donor.

Whole-study results and caveats: On the whole, naive subsets had larger estimated richness than memory subsets had.

Each of the donors was a healthy adult who was HIV-negative and had not had a recent acute infection or vaccination. Every subset's genomic DNA went evenly onto several immunoSEQ plates. TCRdb's copy holds only in-frame clones and misses some; the assay was immunoSEQ multiplex PCR. The data contain about 1.5 million clones, 95% to 99% of them singletons. Notes on this clone: Its cognate antigen is unknown.

This clonotype originated in a young man in good health. The source material was naive CD4+ T cells sorted from blood. Documented subset: CD45RA+ positively selected.

CDR3 sequence: CASSTRGGQETQYF. CDR3 bases: TGCGCCAGCAGCACCAGGGGAGGCCAAGAGACCCAGTACTTC. The V call is TRBV5-1, the J call TRBJ2-5, with D perhaps given as TRBD1 or TRBD2 (6 bases each). Germline V lookup: CDR1 SGHRS, CDR2 YFSETQ. CDR3 length: 14 amino acids. With 4 bases removed from V and 1 base from J, the gap between germline ends came to 11 bases.